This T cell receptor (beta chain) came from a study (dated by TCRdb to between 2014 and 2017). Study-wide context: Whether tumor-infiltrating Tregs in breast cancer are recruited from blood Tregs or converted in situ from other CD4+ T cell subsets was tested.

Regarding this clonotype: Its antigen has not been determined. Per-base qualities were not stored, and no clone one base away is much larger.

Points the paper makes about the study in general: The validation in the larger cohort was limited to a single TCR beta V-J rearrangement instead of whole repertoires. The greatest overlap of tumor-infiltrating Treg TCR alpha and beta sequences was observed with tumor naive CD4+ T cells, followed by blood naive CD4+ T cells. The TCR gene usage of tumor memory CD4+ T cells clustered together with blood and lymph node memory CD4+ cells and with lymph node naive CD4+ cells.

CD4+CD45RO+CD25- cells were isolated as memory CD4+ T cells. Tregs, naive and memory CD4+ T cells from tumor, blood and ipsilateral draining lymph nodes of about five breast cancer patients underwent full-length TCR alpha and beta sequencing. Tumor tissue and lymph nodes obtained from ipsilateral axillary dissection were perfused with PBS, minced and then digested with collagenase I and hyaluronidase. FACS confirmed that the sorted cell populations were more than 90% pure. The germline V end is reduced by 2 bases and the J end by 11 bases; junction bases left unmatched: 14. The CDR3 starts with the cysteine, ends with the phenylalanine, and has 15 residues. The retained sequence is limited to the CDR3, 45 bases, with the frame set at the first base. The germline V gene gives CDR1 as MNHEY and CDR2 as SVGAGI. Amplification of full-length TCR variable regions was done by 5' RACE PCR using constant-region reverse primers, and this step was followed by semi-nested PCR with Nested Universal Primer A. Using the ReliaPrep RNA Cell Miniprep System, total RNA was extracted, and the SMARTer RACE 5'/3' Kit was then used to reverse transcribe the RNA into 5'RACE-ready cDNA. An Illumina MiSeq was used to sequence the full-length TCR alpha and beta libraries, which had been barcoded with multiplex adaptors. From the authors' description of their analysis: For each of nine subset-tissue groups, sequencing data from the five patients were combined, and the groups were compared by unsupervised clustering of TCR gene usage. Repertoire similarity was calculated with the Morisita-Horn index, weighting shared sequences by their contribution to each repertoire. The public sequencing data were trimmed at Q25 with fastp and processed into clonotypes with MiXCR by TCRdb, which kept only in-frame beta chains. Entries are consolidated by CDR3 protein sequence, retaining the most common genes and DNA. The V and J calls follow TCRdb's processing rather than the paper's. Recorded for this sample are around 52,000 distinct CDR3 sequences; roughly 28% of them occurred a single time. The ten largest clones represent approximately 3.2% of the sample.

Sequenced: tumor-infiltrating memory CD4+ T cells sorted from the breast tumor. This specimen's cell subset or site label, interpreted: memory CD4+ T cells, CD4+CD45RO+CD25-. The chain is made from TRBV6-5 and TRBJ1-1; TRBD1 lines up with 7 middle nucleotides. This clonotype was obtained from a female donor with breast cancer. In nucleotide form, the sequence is TGTGCCAGCAGTTACATTAACAGGGGTGTGGGGGTGGCTTTCTTT. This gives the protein CASSYINRGVGVAFF.